This T cell receptor beta chain is drawn from a study of identical twins. Study observations and caveats: Cross-sectional statistical analysis was relied on for the conclusions, without the same donors being followed. Carriage of fewer insertions was seen in abundant cord blood beta clonotypes, whereas memory repertoires showed none. Invariant MAIT and iNKT cells are populations that could partly confound zero-insertion analyses.

Worth noting for this clonotype: Its specificity is not known.

Germline assignment: CDR1 LNHNV and CDR2 YYDKDF (reference sequence). The CDR3 totals 17 residues. The V gene lost 3 bases and the J gene lost 8 bases, with 23 bases spanning the gap. Each CDR3 protein gets one entry after TCRdb re-called the 5' RACE reads with MiXCR. The table has 260,000 or so distinct CDR3 sequences, 7.5% seen once; the top ten hold more than 5%. The same sample was also studied in work on yellow fever vaccine responses in identical twins. As that report states: Twins' vaccine T cell responses reportedly seemed partly convergent and partly personalized.

The clonotype originates from a young woman in good health. The material sequenced was CD8+ T cells sorted from blood. The J gene is TRBJ2-1, the V gene TRBV15, with D maybe TRBD2 (7 bases). The CDR3, as DNA: TGTGCCACCAGCAGGCCCTCCGGGGGGCGCGCATCGTATGAGCAGTTCTTC. This translates into CATSRPSGGRASYEQFF.